The clone carrying this TCR beta chain was seen a handful of times. A second PCR, run for roughly 7 to 12 cycles, used a sample-barcoded 5' primer plus a J-beta primer mix. Each single sample gave us at least 2.5 million CDR3-containing paired-end reads. TCRdb itself ran the 5' RACE reads through MiXCR, one entry per CDR3 protein. The table lists some 1.7 million distinct CDR3 sequences, roughly 28% of them singletons. The data are from a study of blood T cells in healthy people across ages. Germline V gene data show CDR1 as SEHNR and CDR2 as FQNEAQ (reference sequence). The CDR3 spans 12 residues. V was pared by 2 bases and J by 7 bases, with 8 bases between.

V usage is TRBV7-9 and J usage is TRBJ2-5; D gene unclear. This receptor was identified in a woman aged 25 to 39 in good health. Material: blood. This CDR3 reads CASSLQAPTQYF. The CDR3 DNA is TGTGCCAGCAGCTTACAGGCCCCGACCCAGTACTTC. Combining the CDR3 with reference TRBV7-9 and TRBJ2-5 gives the whole variable domain DTGVSQNPRHKITKRGQNVTFRCDPISEHNRLYWYRQTLGQGPEFLTYFQNEAQLEKSRLLSDRFSAERPKGSFSTLEIQRTEQGDSAMYLCASSLQAPTQYFGPGTRLLVL.